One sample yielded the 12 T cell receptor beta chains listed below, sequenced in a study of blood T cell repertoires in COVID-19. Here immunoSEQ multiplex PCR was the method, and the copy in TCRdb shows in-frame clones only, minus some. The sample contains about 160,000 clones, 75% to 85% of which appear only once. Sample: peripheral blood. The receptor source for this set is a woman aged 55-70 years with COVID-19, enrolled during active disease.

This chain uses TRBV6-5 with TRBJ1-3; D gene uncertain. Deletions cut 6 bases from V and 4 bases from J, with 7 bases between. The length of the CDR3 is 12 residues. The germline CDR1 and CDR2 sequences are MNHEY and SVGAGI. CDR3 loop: CASRNMGNTIYF. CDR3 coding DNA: TGTGCCAGCAGAAACATGGGAAACACCATATATTTT.

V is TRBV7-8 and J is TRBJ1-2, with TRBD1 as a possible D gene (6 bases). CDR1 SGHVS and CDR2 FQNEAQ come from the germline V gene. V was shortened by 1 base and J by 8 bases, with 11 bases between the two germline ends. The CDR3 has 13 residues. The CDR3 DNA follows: TGTGCCAGCAGCTTAGAAGGGACAATAGGCTACACCTTC. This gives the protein CASSLEGTIGYTF.

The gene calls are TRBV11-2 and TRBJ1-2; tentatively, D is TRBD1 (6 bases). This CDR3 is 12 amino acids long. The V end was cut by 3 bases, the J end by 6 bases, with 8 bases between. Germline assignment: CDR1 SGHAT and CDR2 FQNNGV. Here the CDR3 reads CASSFEGDGYTF. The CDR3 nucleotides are TGTGCCAGCAGCTTTGAGGGGGATGGCTACACCTTC.

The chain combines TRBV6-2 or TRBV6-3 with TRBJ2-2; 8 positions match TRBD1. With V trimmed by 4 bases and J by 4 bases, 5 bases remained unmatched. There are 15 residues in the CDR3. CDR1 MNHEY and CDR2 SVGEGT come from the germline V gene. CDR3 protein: CASSSDRAPTGELFF. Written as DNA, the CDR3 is TGTGCCAGCAGTTCGGACAGGGCCCCCACCGGGGAGCTGTTTTTT.

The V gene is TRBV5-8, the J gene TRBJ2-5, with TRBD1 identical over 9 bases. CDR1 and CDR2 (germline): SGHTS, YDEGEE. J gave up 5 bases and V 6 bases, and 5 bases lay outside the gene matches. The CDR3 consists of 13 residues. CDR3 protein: CASTTGQGETQYF. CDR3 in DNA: TGTGCCAGCACCACGGGACAGGGTGAGACCCAGTACTTC.

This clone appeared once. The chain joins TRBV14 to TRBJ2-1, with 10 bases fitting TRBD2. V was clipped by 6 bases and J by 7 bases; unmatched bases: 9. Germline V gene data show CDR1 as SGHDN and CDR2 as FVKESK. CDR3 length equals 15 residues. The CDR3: CASSQLAGMGNEQFF. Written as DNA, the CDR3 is TGTGCCAGCAGTCAACTAGCGGGAATGGGAAATGAGCAGTTCTTC.

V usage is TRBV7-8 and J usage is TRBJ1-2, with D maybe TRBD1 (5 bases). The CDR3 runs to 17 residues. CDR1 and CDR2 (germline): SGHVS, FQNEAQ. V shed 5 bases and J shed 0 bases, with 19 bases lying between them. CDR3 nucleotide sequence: TGTGCCAGCAGCCCAATCCCGCAGGGTGGGACTAACTATGGCTACACCTTC. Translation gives CASSPIPQGGTNYGYTF.

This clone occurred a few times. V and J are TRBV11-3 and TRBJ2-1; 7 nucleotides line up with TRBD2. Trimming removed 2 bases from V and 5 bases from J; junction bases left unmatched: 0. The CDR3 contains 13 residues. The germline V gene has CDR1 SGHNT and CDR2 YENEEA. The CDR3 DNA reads TGTGCCAGCAGCTTACTAGCGGACAATGAGCAGTTCTTC. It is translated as CASSLLADNEQFF. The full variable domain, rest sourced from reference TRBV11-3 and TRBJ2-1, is EAGVVQSPRYKIIEKKQPVAFWCNPISGHNTLYWYLQNLGQGPELLIRYENEEAVDDSQLPKDRFSAERLKGVDSTLKIQPAELGDSAVYLCASSLLADNEQFFGPGTRLTVL.

The CDR3 region is CASSMGQTQETQYF. CDR3 DNA sequence: TGTGCCAGTAGTATGGGACAGACCCAAGAGACCCAGTACTTC. The chain uses TRBV19 and TRBJ2-5; 7 bases match TRBD1. V dropped 3 bases and J dropped 1; count of bases not matched to a gene: 2. The germline V gene has CDR1 LNHDA and CDR2 SQIVND (reference sequence). The CDR3 covers 14 residues.

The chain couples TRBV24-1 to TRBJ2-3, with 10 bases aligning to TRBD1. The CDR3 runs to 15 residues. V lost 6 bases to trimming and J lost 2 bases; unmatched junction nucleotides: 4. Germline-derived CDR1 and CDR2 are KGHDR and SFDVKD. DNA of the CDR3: TGTGCCACCAGTCCAGACAGGGGGCCCACAGATACGCAGTATTTT. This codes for CATSPDRGPTDTQYF.

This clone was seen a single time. CDR3 region: CASSEWDRQETQYF. In DNA form, the CDR3 reads TGTGCCAGCAGCGAGTGGGACAGACAAGAGACCCAGTACTTC. The rearrangement joins TRBV9 to TRBJ2-5; 7 bases are shared with TRBD1. Trimming at V came to 3 bases and at J to 2 bases, leaving 4 bases not matched to a gene. This CDR3 region has 14 residues. Germline V lookup: CDR1 SGDLS, CDR2 YYNGEE.

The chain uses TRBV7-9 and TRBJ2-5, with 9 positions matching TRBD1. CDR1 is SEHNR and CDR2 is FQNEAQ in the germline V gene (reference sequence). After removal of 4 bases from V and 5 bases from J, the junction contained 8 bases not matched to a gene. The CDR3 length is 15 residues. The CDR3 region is CASSSQLDRGETQYF. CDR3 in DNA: TGTGCCAGCAGCTCTCAACTGGACAGGGGTGAGACCCAGTACTTC.